Shown below are 17 T cell receptor beta chains from a single sample sequenced in a study of blood T cell repertoires in COVID-19. Libraries were prepared by immunoSEQ multiplex PCR; TCRdb keeps only in-frame clonotypes and omits some of them. The profile covers about 210,000 clones, with approximately 80% appearing a single time and 6.9% taken by the ten largest. Sequenced: peripheral blood. The receptors here all came from a man aged 55-75 years with acute or convalescent COVID-19.

This chain joins TRBV6-6 and TRBJ1-5; perhaps TRBD1 as D (5 bases). V gave up 6 bases and J gave up 6 bases, with 12 bases separating them. There are 13 residues in the CDR3. Germline loops: CDR1 MNHNY, CDR2 SVGAGI (reference sequence). CDR3 in DNA: TGTGCCAGCAGACGGACAACAGGTCAGCCCCAGCATTTT. Its translation is CASRRTTGQPQHF.

Only a few counts were recorded for this clone. The same CDR3 can be traced to other DNA sequences in this sample. For the CDR3, the DNA is TGTGCCAGCTCACCCGGGACAGCAAACATGAACACTGAAGCTTTCTTT. Protein sequence: CASSPGTANMNTEAFF. This chain joins TRBV18 and TRBJ1-1; 7 bases agree with TRBD1. Germline trimming cut 3 bases from V and 0 bases from J; bases unmatched to any gene: 7. This CDR3 has 16 residues. Germline-derived CDR1 and CDR2 are KGHSH and LQKENI.

On this clone: A junction boundary mismatches the germline segment, possibly from a read error. The chain carries TRBV29-1 and TRBJ1-2; TRBD1 matches at 7 bases. Germline assignment: CDR1 SQVTM and CDR2 ANQGSEA. CDR3 length: 12 residues. CDR3 protein: CSVEDHRLQDRF. CDR3 coding DNA: TGCAGCGTTGAAGATCACCGACTTCAGGACAGGTTC.

This chain joins TRBV19 and TRBJ1-5; 7 bases map to TRBD1. J gave up 6 bases and V 7 bases, and 12 bases lay outside the gene matches. This CDR3 is 15 amino acids long. Germline V lookup: CDR1 LNHDA, CDR2 SQIVND (reference sequence). This CDR3 reads CASKGAGAMGQPQHF. CDR3 bases: TGTGCCAGTAAGGGGGCCGGGGCGATGGGTCAGCCCCAGCATTTT. Using reference TRBV19 and TRBJ1-5 for the parts outside the CDR3, the full variable domain is DGGITQSPKYLFRKEGQNVTLSCEQNLNHDAMYWYRQDPGQGLRLIYYSQIVNDFQKGDIAEGYSVSREKKESFPLTVTSAQKNPTAFYLCASKGAGAMGQPQHFGDGTRLSIL.

The chain combines TRBV25-1 with TRBJ1-4, with a weak D call TRBD1 (6 bases). Deletions cut 5 bases from V and 8 bases from J, with 15 bases between. CDR1 MGHDK and CDR2 SYGVNS come from the germline V gene. CDR3 length: 14 residues. The CDR3 DNA follows: TGTGCCAGCAGTAAACAGGGTAGAGGAGAAAAACTGTTTTTT. It is translated as CASSKQGRGEKLFF.

The chain links TRBV12-3 or TRBV12-4 to TRBJ2-7, with a weak D call TRBD1 (6 bases). This CDR3 is built from 13 residues. V lost 6 bases, J lost 5 bases, and 14 bases lay in between. The CDR3 DNA reads TGTGCCAGCAGCCAGGGGCAGGAGCACGAGCAGTACTTC. Translating it yields CASSQGQEHEQYF.

The chain is built from TRBV6-5 and TRBJ1-1; D gene ambiguous. V was clipped by 4 bases and J by 6 bases, with 15 bases between them. Germline loops: CDR1 MNHEY, CDR2 SVGAGI. The CDR3 runs 14 residues. The CDR3 is CASSSARGGAEAFF. The DNA for the CDR3 is TGTGCCAGCAGTTCCGCACGGGGTGGGGCTGAAGCTTTCTTT.

This clone has only a few counts. The chain uses TRBV7-9 and TRBJ1-1; 7 bases align to TRBD1. Germline V lookup: CDR1 SEHNR, CDR2 FQNEAQ (reference sequence). This CDR3 comprises 16 residues. Trimming removed 1 base from V and 5 bases from J; junction bases left unmatched: 10. The CDR3 here is CASSLGRGGSLTEAFF. In nucleotides, the CDR3 is TGTGCCAGCAGCTTAGGGAGAGGGGGCTCATTGACTGAAGCTTTCTTT.

The chain joins TRBV5-4 to TRBJ1-2, with 8 bases aligning to TRBD1. The CDR3 has 14 residues. Germline V gives CDR1 SGHNT, CDR2 YYREEE (reference sequence). The ends lost 4 bases at V and 8 bases at J; junction bases unmatched: 10. CDR3 in DNA: TGTGCCAGCAGCCCACTTGGACAGGGAGACGGCTACACCTTC. Amino acid sequence: CASSPLGQGDGYTF.

This clone was picked up a small number of times. V usage is TRBV10-2 and J usage is TRBJ2-5, with D possibly TRBD1 on 6 matching bases. The CDR3 runs to 14 residues. V was shortened by 2 bases and J by 5 bases, with 12 bases between the two germline ends. Germline values: CDR1 WSHSY, CDR2 SAAADI. CDR3 coding DNA: TGCGCCAGCAGTGAGAGGGAACAGGGCGAGACCCAGTACTTC. Protein sequence: CASSEREQGETQYF.

The chain carries TRBV6-5 and TRBJ1-5; TRBD1 matches at 9 bases. In germline, CDR1 is MNHEY, CDR2 SVGAGI. Unmatched junction bases numbered 10, after V lost 4 bases and J lost 9 bases. The CDR3 contains 15 residues. The CDR3 reads CASSSPGQGVWPQHF. The DNA of the CDR3 is TGTGCCAGCAGTTCCCCGGGACAGGGCGTTTGGCCCCAGCATTTT.

This clone was recorded only once. The genes are TRBV6-2 or TRBV6-3 and TRBJ1-6; D is unresolved. The V and J ends lost 6 bases and 10 bases respectively, with 10 bases between them. Germline lookup yields CDR1 MNHEY and CDR2 SVGEGT. The CDR3 sequence is 12 residues long. The CDR3 nucleotides are TGTGCCAGCAGCAAGTTGAGATCACCCCTCCACTTT. It encodes CASSKLRSPLHF.

This chain joins TRBV7-2 and TRBJ2-7, with TRBD2 identical over 11 bases. V shed 7 bases, J shed 6 bases, and the junction held 11 bases outside the gene matches. Per germline, CDR1 SGHTA and CDR2 FQGNSA. The CDR3 is 15 amino acids. The CDR3 nucleotides read TGTGCCAGCACCCGCAGAGGGACTAGCGGTAGCGAGCAGTACTTC. Encoded protein: CASTRRGTSGSEQYF.

As DNA, the CDR3 is TGTGCCACCAGTGATCATGGAGATGGCTACACCTTC. It yields the protein CATSDHGDGYTF. The V and J genes are TRBV24-1 and TRBJ1-2; D is ambiguous. This CDR3 has 12 amino acids. The germline V gene encodes CDR1 KGHDR and CDR2 SFDVKD. With 3 bases removed from V and 6 bases from J, the gap between germline ends came to 7 bases.

The chain joins TRBV7-3 to TRBJ2-1; 9 nucleotides line up with TRBD2. In germline, CDR1 is SGHTA, CDR2 FQGTGA. This CDR3 contains 15 residues. The V gene end was trimmed by 3 bases and the J gene end by 11 bases; junction bases not matched to a gene: 11. The CDR3: CASSFEPSTSGKQFF. CDR3 DNA sequence: TGTGCCAGCAGCTTCGAACCCTCGACTAGCGGAAAGCAGTTCTTC.

The chain is built from TRBV5-6 and TRBJ1-6, with 7 bases aligning to TRBD1. Losses at the gene ends were 0 bases for V and 6 bases for J; bases not matched to a gene: 6. This CDR3 comprises 16 residues. Germline assignment: CDR1 SGHDT and CDR2 YYEEEE. In nucleotides, the CDR3 is TGTGCCAGCAGCTTGGAAGGGGGCGTGGGTAATTCACCCCTCCACTTT. The encoded protein is CASSLEGGVGNSPLHF.

V usage is TRBV6-6 and J usage is TRBJ1-2; 9 nucleotides agree with TRBD1. Germline lookup yields CDR1 MNHNY and CDR2 SVGAGI (reference sequence). Unmatched junction bases numbered 3, after V lost 0 bases and J lost 4 bases. The CDR3 runs to 15 residues. The CDR3 nucleotides are TGTGCCAGCAGTTACTCCACAGGGGGCGCCTATGGCTACACCTTC. Translated: CASSYSTGGAYGYTF.